The 11 T cell receptor beta chains given below trace back to one sample, sequenced in a study of OX40 agonist ivuxolimab in advanced cancers. The protocol was immunoSEQ multiplex PCR, while the TCRdb copy is restricted to in-frame clones and leaves out a portion. Counted here are 78,000 or so clones, more than 75% occurring once; the ten biggest clones make up 0.6% to 0.75%. The sequencing used CD4+ or CD8+ T cells sorted from blood, collected in a trial of the OX40 agonist ivuxolimab. These receptors all stem from an adult with an advanced solid tumor such as melanoma, head and neck, liver or kidney cancer.

This clone has a handful of counts. The chain is built from TRBV18 and TRBJ1-1; 8 bases align to TRBD1. This CDR3 comprises 14 residues. Germline loops: CDR1 KGHSH, CDR2 LQKENI. Unmatched junction bases numbered 6, after V lost 6 bases and J lost 3 bases. The CDR3, as DNA: TGTGCCAGCTCCCGACAACAGGGGGACACTGAAGCTTTCTTT. Amino acids: CASSRQQGDTEAFF.

The chain is built from TRBV14 and TRBJ2-5; 8 bases fit TRBD1. This CDR3 region has 15 residues. In germline, CDR1 is SGHDN, CDR2 FVKESK. Trimming removed 3 bases from V and 5 bases from J; junction bases left unmatched: 8. Here the CDR3 reads CASSHGQGKSETQYF. The DNA of the CDR3 is TGTGCCAGCAGCCATGGACAGGGAAAGTCGGAGACCCAGTACTTC. The full variable domain, its missing parts supplied by reference TRBV14 and TRBJ2-5, is EAGVTQFPSHSVIEKGQTVTLRCDPISGHDNLYWYRRVMGKEIKFLLHFVKESKQDESGMPNNRFLAERTGGTYSTLKVQPAELEDSGVYFCASSHGQGKSETQYFGPGTRLLVL.

This chain links TRBV28 with TRBJ1-1; a weak D match, TRBD1 (6 bases). Per germline, CDR1 MDHEN and CDR2 SYDVKM. The CDR3 spans 14 residues. V gave up 4 bases and J gave up 5 bases, with 14 bases separating them. The CDR3 DNA reads as TGTGCCAGCAGTTCTTCAGGGACAAGGACTGAAGCTTTCTTT. Residues: CASSSSGTRTEAFF.

In DNA, the CDR3 is TGTGCCAGTCAGCTCAGGCTTATCGGCACTGAAGCTTTCTTT. Translating it yields CASQLRLIGTEAFF. The V and J genes are TRBV19 and TRBJ1-1; D not resolved. V was pared by 8 bases and J by 4 bases, with 17 bases between. CDR1 and CDR2 from the germline V gene are LNHDA and SQIVND (reference sequence). The CDR3 is made up of 14 amino acids.

The V call is TRBV7-2, the J call TRBJ2-7, with TRBD2 matching over 9 bases. This CDR3 comprises 14 residues. Germline CDR1 SGHTA, CDR2 FQGNSA. Trimming took 7 bases from V and 5 from J; bases not matched to a gene: 9. CDR3 residues: CASNWRGGGDEQYF. CDR3 nucleotides: TGTGCCAGCAACTGGCGGGGGGGAGGCGACGAGCAGTACTTC.

The DNA for the CDR3 is TGTGCCAGCTCACCACCCGCAGGGGGCCTTTCACCCCTCCACTTT. Its protein product is CASSPPAGGLSPLHF. The chain recombines TRBV18 with TRBJ1-6; 8 nucleotides line up with TRBD1. Losses at the gene ends were 0 bases for V and 9 bases for J; bases not matched to a gene: 4. The CDR3 has 15 amino acids. Germline assignment: CDR1 KGHSH and CDR2 LQKENI. The variable domain in full, completed from reference TRBV18 and TRBJ1-6, reads NAGVMQNPRHLVRRRGQEARLRCSPMKGHSHVYWYRQLPEEGLKFMVYLQKENIIDESGMPKERFSAEFPKEGPSILRIQQVVRGDSAAYFCASSPPAGGLSPLHFGNGTRLTVT.

This chain connects TRBV9 to TRBJ2-2; 9 nucleotides align to TRBD2. Germline V lookup: CDR1 SGDLS, CDR2 YYNGEE. This CDR3 is 15 amino acids long. V gave up 2 bases and J gave up 4 bases; unmatched junction bases: 3. The CDR3 DNA follows: TGTGCCAGCAGCGTTGCTAGCGGGACCACCGGGGAGCTGTTTTTT. Protein product: CASSVASGTTGELFF.

J is TRBJ2-1 and V is TRBV6-5; D call uncertain. The germline V and J ends were trimmed by 6 bases and 2 bases, with 8 bases remaining between them. Germline CDR1 is MNHEY and CDR2 is SVGAGI. This CDR3 has 13 amino acids. CDR3 nucleotide sequence: TGTGCCAGCAGACAGTTAACCTACAATGAGCAGTTCTTC. As protein: CASRQLTYNEQFF.

The rearrangement uses TRBV6-1 and TRBJ1-2, with D maybe TRBD1 (5 bases). Germline values: CDR1 MNHNS, CDR2 SASEGT. Trimming pared 5 bases from V and 4 bases from J, leaving 14 bases between. This CDR3 contains 14 residues. CDR3 residues: CASSNKAGGYGYTF. In DNA form, the CDR3 reads TGTGCCAGCAGTAACAAAGCGGGGGGCTATGGCTACACCTTC.

This clone was seen more than once but under ten times. The V gene is TRBV2, the J gene TRBJ1-5; the D is unclear. Germline CDR1 reads SNHLY; CDR2 reads FYNNEI. CDR3 length equals 15 residues. V shed 3 bases and J shed 7 bases, with 16 bases lying between them. The CDR3 here is CASSDQAGRGQPQHF. Written as DNA, the CDR3 is TGTGCCAGCAGTGATCAGGCAGGACGGGGACAGCCCCAGCATTTT.

The chain uses TRBV5-5 and TRBJ2-2; tentative D call: TRBD1 (6 bases). Trimming pared 8 bases from V and 1 base from J, leaving 9 bases between. The CDR3 loop spans 13 amino acids. Germline V CDR1 and CDR2: SGHKS, YYEKEE (reference sequence). The CDR3 nucleotides are TGTGCCAGTTGGGGGCAGAACACCGGGGAGCTGTTTTTT. Translated, it gives CASWGQNTGELFF.